This T cell receptor beta chain was observed in a study of T-cell reconstitution after alpha-beta-depleted transplantation in children. Notes on the study in general: Several hundred graft clones that had expanded were reportedly the source of alpha-beta T cells about two months after transplant. T-cell counts and diversity were attributed mostly to newly produced T cells one year after transplant. Surviving recipient T cells and thymic progenitors accounted for the high day-60 TCRbeta diversity observed in some patients.

TCRbeta library construction was performed incorporating unique molecular identifiers. MiXCR, applied by TCRdb to the PCR reads, yields one record per CDR3 protein. The table includes some 300,000 distinct CDR3 sequences, around 7.1% detected once. CDR3 length: 14 amino acids. Germline CDR1 reads MNHNS; CDR2 reads SASEGT. Trimming cost V 6 bases and J 0 bases, with 12 bases left between them. This clonotype was picked up a small number of times. Its specificity is not known. The input for sequencing was peripheral blood, taken 360 days after TCRalphabeta/CD19-depleted stem cell transplant. J is TRBJ2-7 and V is TRBV6-1, with D possibly being TRBD1 or TRBD2 (5 bases each). The clonotype was recovered from a female patient aged 2 to 10 who had a stem cell transplant for Fanconi anemia, so the T cells may come from the graft donor. The CDR3 loop is CASRGTGISYEQYF. For the CDR3, the DNA is TGTGCCAGCAGAGGGACCGGGATCTCCTACGAGCAGTACTTC.